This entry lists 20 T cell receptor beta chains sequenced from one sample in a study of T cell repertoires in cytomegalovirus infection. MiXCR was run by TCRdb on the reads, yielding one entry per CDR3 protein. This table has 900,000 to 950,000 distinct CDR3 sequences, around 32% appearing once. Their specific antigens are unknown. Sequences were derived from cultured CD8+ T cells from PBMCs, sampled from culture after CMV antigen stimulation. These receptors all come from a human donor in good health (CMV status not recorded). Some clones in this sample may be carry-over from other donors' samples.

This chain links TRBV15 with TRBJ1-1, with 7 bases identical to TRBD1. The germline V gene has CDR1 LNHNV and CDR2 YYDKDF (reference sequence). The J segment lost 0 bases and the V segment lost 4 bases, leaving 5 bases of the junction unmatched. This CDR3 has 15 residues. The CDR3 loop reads CATSKDRAVNTEAFF. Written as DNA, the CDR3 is TGTGCCACCAGCAAAGACAGGGCCGTGAACACTGAAGCTTTCTTT.

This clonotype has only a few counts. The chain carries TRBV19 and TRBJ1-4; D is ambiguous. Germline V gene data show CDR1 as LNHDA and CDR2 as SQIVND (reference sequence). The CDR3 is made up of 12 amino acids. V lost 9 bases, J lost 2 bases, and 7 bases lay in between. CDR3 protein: CASEGTNEKLFF. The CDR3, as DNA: TGTGCCAGCGAGGGTACTAATGAAAAACTGTTTTTT.

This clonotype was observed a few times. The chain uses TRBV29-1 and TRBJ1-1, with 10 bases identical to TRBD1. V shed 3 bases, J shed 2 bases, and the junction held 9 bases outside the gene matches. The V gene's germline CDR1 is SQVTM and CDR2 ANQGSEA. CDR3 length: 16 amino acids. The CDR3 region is CSVDSGGTGDNTEAFF. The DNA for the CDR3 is TGCAGCGTTGACTCTGGGGGGACAGGGGATAACACTGAAGCTTTCTTT.

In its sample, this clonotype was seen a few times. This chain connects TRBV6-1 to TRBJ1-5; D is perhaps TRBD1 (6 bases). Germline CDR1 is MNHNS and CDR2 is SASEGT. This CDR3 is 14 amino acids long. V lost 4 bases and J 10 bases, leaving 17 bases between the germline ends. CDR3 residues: CASSASQGWEPQHF. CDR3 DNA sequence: TGTGCCAGCAGTGCGTCCCAGGGGTGGGAACCCCAGCATTTT.

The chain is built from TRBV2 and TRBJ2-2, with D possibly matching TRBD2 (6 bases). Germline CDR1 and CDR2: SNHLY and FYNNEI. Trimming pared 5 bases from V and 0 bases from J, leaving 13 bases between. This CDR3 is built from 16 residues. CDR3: CASSWRGSSNTGELFF. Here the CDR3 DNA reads TGTGCCAGCAGTTGGAGGGGATCCTCGAACACCGGGGAGCTGTTTTTT.

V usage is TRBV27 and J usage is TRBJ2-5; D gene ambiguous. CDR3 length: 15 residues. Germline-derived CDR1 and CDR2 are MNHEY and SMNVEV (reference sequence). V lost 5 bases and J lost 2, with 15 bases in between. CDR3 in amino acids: CASSPSSGEQETQYF. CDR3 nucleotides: TGTGCCAGCAGTCCTTCATCTGGGGAACAAGAGACCCAGTACTTC.

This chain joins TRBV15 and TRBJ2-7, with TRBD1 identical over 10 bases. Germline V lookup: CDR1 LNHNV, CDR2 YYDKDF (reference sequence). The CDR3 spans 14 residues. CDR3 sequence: CVTSSGTGDYEQYV. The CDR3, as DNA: TGTGTCACCAGTAGCGGGACAGGGGACTACGAGCAGTACGTC.

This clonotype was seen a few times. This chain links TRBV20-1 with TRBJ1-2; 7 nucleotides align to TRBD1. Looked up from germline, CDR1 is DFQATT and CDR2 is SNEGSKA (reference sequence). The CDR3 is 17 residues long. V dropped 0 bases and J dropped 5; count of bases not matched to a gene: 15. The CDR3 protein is CSARDPRQGGLGYGYTF. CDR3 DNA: TGCAGTGCTAGAGATCCCCGGCAGGGGGGTCTAGGGTATGGCTACACCTTC.

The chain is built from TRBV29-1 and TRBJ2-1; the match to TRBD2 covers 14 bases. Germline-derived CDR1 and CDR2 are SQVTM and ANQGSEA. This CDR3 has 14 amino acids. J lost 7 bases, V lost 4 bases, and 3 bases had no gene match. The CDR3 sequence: CSVVRLAGGNEQFF. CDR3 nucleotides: TGCAGCGTTGTCCGACTAGCGGGGGGGAATGAGCAGTTCTTC.

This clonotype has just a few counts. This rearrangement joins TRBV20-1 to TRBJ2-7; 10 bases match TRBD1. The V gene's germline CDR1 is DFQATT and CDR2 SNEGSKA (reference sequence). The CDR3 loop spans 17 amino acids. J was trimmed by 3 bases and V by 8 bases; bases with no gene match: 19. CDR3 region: CSTYHINRDRGIYEQYV. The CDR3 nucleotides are TGCAGTACATACCATATCAACAGGGACAGGGGCATCTACGAGCAGTACGTC.

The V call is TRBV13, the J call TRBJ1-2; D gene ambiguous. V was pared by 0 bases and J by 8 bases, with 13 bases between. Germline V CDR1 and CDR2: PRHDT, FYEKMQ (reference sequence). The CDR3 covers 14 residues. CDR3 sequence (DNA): TGTGCCAGCAGCTTAGGGGCCGGGAGGCAGGGCTACACCTTC. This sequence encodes CASSLGAGRQGYTF.

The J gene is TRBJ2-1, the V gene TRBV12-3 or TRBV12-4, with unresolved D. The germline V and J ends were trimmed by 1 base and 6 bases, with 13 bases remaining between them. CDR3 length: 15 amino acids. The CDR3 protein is CASSLGHFGINEQFF. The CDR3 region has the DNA TGTGCCAGCAGTTTAGGACACTTTGGGATCAATGAGCAGTTCTTC.

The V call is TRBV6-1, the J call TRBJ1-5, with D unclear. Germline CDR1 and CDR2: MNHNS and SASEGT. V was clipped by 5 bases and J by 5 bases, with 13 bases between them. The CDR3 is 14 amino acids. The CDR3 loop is CASSYGGYHQPQHF. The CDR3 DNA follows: TGTGCCAGCAGTTACGGAGGGTATCATCAGCCCCAGCATTTT.

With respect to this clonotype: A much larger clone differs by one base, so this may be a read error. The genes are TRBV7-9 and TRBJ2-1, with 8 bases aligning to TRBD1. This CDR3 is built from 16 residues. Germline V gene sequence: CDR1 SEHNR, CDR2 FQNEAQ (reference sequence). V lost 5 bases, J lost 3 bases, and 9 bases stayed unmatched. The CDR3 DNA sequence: TGTGCCAGCAGCCCTCGGACAGGGACCTTCTACAATGAGCAGTTCTTC. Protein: CASSPRTGTFYNEQFF.

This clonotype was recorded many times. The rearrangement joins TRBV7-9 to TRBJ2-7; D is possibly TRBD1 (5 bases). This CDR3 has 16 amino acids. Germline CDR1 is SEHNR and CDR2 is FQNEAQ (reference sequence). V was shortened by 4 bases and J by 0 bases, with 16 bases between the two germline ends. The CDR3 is CASSSEVGRASYEQYF. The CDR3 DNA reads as TGTGCCAGCAGCTCTGAGGTTGGCAGGGCCTCCTACGAGCAGTACTTC.

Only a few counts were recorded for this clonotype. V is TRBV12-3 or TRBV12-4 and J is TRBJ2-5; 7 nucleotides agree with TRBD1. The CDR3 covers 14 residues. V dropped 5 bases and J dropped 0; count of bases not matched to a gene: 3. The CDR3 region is CASSPGTDQETQYF. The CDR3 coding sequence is TGTGCCAGCAGTCCCGGGACAGACCAAGAGACCCAGTACTTC.

The CDR3 region has the DNA TGTGCCATCAGTGCAGCGGCGGGGGGAAAGAAAAACATTCAGTACTTC. Translating it yields CAISAAAGGKKNIQYF. The chain is built from TRBV10-3 and TRBJ2-4, with TRBD2 identical over 8 bases. The CDR3 length is 16 residues. Germline loops: CDR1 ENHRY, CDR2 SYGVKD. With V trimmed by 4 bases and J by 4 bases, 9 bases remained unmatched.

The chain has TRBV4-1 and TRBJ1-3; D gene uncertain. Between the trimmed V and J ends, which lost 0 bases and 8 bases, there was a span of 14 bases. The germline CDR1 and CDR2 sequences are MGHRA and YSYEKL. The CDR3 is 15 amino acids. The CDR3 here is CASSQDEKMADTIYF. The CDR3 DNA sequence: TGCGCCAGCAGCCAAGATGAGAAAATGGCGGACACCATATATTTT.

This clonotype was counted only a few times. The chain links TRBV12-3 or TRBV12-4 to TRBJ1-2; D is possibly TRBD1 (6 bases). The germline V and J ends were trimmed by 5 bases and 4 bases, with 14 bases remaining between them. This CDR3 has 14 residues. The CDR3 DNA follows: TGTGCCAGCAGTCCACGTACAGGGTTCTATGGCTACACCTTC. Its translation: CASSPRTGFYGYTF.

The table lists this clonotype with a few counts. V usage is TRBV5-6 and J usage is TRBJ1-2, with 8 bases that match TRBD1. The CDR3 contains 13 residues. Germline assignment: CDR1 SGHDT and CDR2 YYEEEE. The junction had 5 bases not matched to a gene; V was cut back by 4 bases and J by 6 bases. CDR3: CASSQGAFDGYTF. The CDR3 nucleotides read TGTGCCAGCAGCCAGGGGGCTTTTGATGGCTACACCTTC.